The sequence of this T cell receptor (beta chain) was determined in a study of human T cells and chemical hapten exposure. Whole-study context: The sensitizing agent was 2% DPC, placed on around 2 cm by around 2 cm of upper inner arm skin. Chiefly female patients presented with alopecia areata, totalis or universalis.

This clonotype appeared a few times. Each CDR3 protein is one row after TCRdb ran MiXCR on the RACE reads. The table includes more than 100,000 distinct CDR3 sequences, approximately 10% detected once. Time point denoted: patch test 3, about 24 weeks after DPC sensitization. Treatment defined: therapeutic diphenylcyclopropenone sensitization with weekly scalp DPC. Trimming removed 7 bases from V and 0 bases from J, with 12 bases in between. The CDR3 extends over 14 amino acids. V gene TRBV12-3 or TRBV12-4 combines with J gene TRBJ1-1; D is unresolved. The clonotype was recovered from a woman between 50 and 59 years old with alopecia areata. Some clones in this sample may be carry-over from other donors' samples. Sequencing used whole blood, obtained in connection with sensitization to the hapten diphenylcyclopropenone (DPC). As DNA, the CDR3 is TGTGCCAGCACCATACAGCTCATGAACACTGAAGCTTTCTTT. This encodes CASTIQLMNTEAFF.